This is a list of T cell receptor beta chains from one sample in a study of HIV-infected patients and healthy controls. Each CDR3 protein gets one entry after TCRdb re-called the 5' RACE reads with MiXCR. The top ten clones hold 3.1% of a sample with over 15,000 distinct CDR3 sequences, 10% of them seen once. The specimen sequenced was blood. Every receptor here comes from an adult in good health. Each CDR3 is given without its conserved first and last residue. The D gene is left open where the match is weak. Not all rows give a size; the values are once, few, many and, for expanded clones, a class.

j_gene	abundance	len	d_gene	v_gene	CDR3aa
TRBJ2-1	medium-sized	11	-	TRBV11-2	ASSHPTYNEQF
TRBJ2-7	many	12	TRBD2	TRBV7-9	ASSHRGRAYEQY
TRBJ2-2	many	13	TRBD2	TRBV6-2/TRBV6-3	ASSSLAGDTGELF
TRBJ2-7	-	13	-	TRBV28	ASSSHSALPGEQY
TRBJ2-1	-	14	-	TRBV9	ASSVVDGRSHNEQF
TRBJ2-1	many	13	TRBD2	TRBV20-1	SARGLAGFYNEQF
TRBJ1-1	many	11	TRBD1	TRBV6-5	ASLRDRNTEAF
TRBJ2-5	many	14	TRBD1	TRBV20-1	SARDRGQGASETQY
TRBJ2-3	many	16	TRBD2	TRBV13	ASSLGTYGIAGADTQY
TRBJ1-1	few	11	-	TRBV28	ASRAADETEAF
TRBJ2-4	medium-sized	18	TRBD2	TRBV10-2	ASSDQLAGEVVVSKNIQY
TRBJ1-4	medium-sized	14	TRBD1	TRBV10-3	ATLPGTGTGAEKLF
TRBJ2-7	medium-sized	10	-	TRBV6-2/TRBV6-3	ASKAGIYEQY
TRBJ2-5	many	18	TRBD2	TRBV6-5	ASSYSVPGKGGLHQETQY
TRBJ1-5	many	15	TRBD1	TRBV19	ASSTAGTGGGNQPQH